This TCR beta chain was obtained from a study of shared clonotypes between healthy human individuals. Broader study findings: Researchers found naive subsets generally carried larger estimated richness than memory subsets.

The CDR3 contains 11 residues. CDR1 MDHEN and CDR2 SYDVKM come from the germline V gene. Trimming shortened V by 6 bases and J by 4 bases, and 4 bases separated the two germline ends. Assay: immunoSEQ multiplex PCR; the TCRdb copy retains only in-frame clones and omits some. The sample has roughly 700,000 clones, about 92% seen once. Comments on this clone: What it binds is not known. The sample contains more than one DNA sequence encoding this CDR3.

The source material was memory CD8+ T cells from PBMCs. Noted subset: CD45RO+ cells pooled with CCR7-negative TemRA cells. This TCR came from a man between 18 and 29 years old in good health. Some clones in this sample may be carry-over from other donors' samples. The genes are TRBV28 and TRBJ1-5; no firm D call. The CDR3 DNA is TGTGCCAGCAGCATTAATCAGCCCCAGCATTTT. Translated: CASSINQPQHF.